This TCR beta chain was observed in a study of control samples from healthy donors and cancer patients (dated by TCRdb to the early 2020s). This clone turned up a few times. The antigen it recognizes is unknown. Nothing much larger sits one base from this clone, and base qualities are not available. CDR1 and CDR2, per the germline V gene, are SGHTA and FQGNSA. Its CDR3 holds 13 amino acids, cysteine through phenylalanine. The read is trimmed to its CDR3 DNA, 39 bases read in frame from base 1. Trimming takes 1 base off V and 7 bases off J; junction bases not matched to a gene: 2. Library construction relied on the immunoSEQ multiplex PCR assay. The source is immuneACCESS, and TCRdb retained only in-frame sequences with V and J called. Part of the clones is not carried over; for the studies checked, unresolved V genes explain less than half of this, and the remainder is unexplained. Across this sample there are 150,000 to 200,000 clones, with 91% seen only once. Of the sample, about 1.6% falls within the top ten clones.

The clonotype was recovered from a woman under 40 in good health. Sequenced sample: blood. This chain is built from TRBV7-2 and TRBJ1-1, and TRBD1 matches 8 of the central bases. The CDR3 here reads CASSLEGQGEAFF. The DNA sequence is TGTGCCAGCAGCTTAGAAGGACAGGGTGAAGCTTTCTTT.